Each of the 5 T cell receptor beta chains below was sequenced from the same sample in a study of lymphopenia after photon versus proton radiotherapy. The assay was immunoSEQ multiplex PCR, and TCRdb's table has in-frame clones only and misses some. This table holds approximately 150,000 clones, around nine tenths found once. The sample was peripheral blood, taken from a patient treated with photon-based radiotherapy. These receptors came from a middle-aged man with gastric cancer.

The chain combines TRBV2 with TRBJ2-7; 8 nucleotides align to TRBD2. V was clipped by 3 bases and J by 1 base; unmatched bases: 2. CDR3 length: 14 amino acids. The germline V gene encodes CDR1 SNHLY and CDR2 FYNNEI. The CDR3 region is CASSEAGGSYEQYF. CDR3 bases: TGTGCCAGCAGTGAGGCGGGGGGTTCCTACGAGCAGTACTTC.

The J gene is TRBJ1-2, the V gene TRBV6-1; D is perhaps TRBD1 (5 bases). From germline, CDR1 is MNHNS and CDR2 SASEGT. The CDR3 is made up of 14 amino acids. Trimming removed 3 bases at V and 0 bases at J, with 8 bases between. The CDR3 nucleotides are TGTGCCAGCAGTGACGGGGGAGCTAACTATGGCTACACCTTC. This encodes CASSDGGANYGYTF.

Note on this clone: This CDR3 is also generated by other DNA sequences in the sample. The CDR3 loop reads CASSLGQGEEKLFF. The CDR3 nucleotides read TGCGCCAGCAGCCTGGGACAGGGAGAGGAAAAACTGTTTTTT. The V call is TRBV5-1, the J call TRBJ1-4; 9 bases line up with TRBD1. This CDR3 has 14 residues. J was trimmed by 8 bases and V by 4 bases; bases with no gene match: 6. Per germline, CDR1 SGHRS and CDR2 YFSETQ. Filled out from reference TRBV5-1 and TRBJ1-4, the complete variable domain reads KAGVTQTPRYLIKTRGQQVTLSCSPISGHRSVSWYQQTPGQGLQFLFEYFSETQRNKGNFPGRFSGRQFSNSRSEMNVSTLELGDSALYLCASSLGQGEEKLFFGSGTQLSVL.

CDR3 sequence reads: CASSSRGTEVTEAFF. The CDR3 DNA reads TGTGCCAGCAGCTCCAGAGGGACGGAGGTCACTGAAGCTTTCTTT. The chain has TRBV7-2 and TRBJ1-1; a possible D gene is TRBD1 (5 bases). Germline loops: CDR1 SGHTA, CDR2 FQGNSA. The germline V and J ends were trimmed by 4 bases and 4 bases, with 16 bases remaining between them. The CDR3 extends over 15 amino acids.

The chain carries TRBV27 and TRBJ2-7; 10 bases fit TRBD1. CDR3 length equals 16 residues. Trimming at V came to 8 bases and at J to 1 base, leaving 11 bases not matched to a gene. CDR1 and CDR2 (germline): MNHEY, SMNVEV (reference sequence). The CDR3 reads CASQTGQGFPSYEQYF. The CDR3 DNA sequence: TGTGCCAGCCAAACGGGACAGGGGTTCCCGTCCTACGAGCAGTACTTC.